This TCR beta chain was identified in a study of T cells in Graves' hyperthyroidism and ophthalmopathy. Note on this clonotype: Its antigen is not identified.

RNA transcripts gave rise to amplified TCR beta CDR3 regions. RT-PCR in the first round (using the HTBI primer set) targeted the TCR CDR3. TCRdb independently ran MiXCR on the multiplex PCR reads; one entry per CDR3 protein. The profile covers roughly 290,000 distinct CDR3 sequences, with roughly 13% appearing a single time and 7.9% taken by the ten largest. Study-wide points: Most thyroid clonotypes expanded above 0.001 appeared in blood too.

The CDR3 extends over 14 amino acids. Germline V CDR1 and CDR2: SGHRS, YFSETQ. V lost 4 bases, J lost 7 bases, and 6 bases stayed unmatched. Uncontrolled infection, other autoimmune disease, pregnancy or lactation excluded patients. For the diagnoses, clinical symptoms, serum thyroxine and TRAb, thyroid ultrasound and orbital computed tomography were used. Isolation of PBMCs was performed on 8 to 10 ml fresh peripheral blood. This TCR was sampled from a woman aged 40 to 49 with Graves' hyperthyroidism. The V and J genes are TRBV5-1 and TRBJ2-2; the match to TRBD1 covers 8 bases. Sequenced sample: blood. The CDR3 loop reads CASSTTGGSGELFF. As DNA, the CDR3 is TGCGCCAGCAGCACTACAGGGGGGAGCGGGGAGCTGTTTTTT.